This is a list of T cell receptor beta chains from one sample in a study of PD-L1 blockade in urothelial cancer. Assay: immunoSEQ multiplex PCR; the TCRdb copy retains only in-frame clones and omits some. Here the sample spans 55,000 to 85,000 clones, 85% to 90% being singletons. The sequenced sample was PBMCs, obtained around atezolizumab (anti-PD-L1) treatment. These receptors originate from a man aged 55 to 70 with urothelial cancer. Each CDR3 is given with its conserved first and last residue. D genes are given only for firm matches. Size values are once, few and many counts, or a class for expanded clones, and some rows have none.

D	V	J	size	CDR3	DNA
TRBD2	TRBV19	TRBJ2-1	.	CASKTSGGGNEQFF	TGTGCCAGCAAAACTAGCGGGGGAGGCAATGAGCAGTTCTTC
TRBD1	TRBV5-1	TRBJ2-7	.	CASSPSRDRDEQYF	TGCGCCAGCAGCCCGTCCCGGGACAGGGACGAGCAGTACTTC
TRBD2	TRBV7-7	TRBJ2-5	.	CASSGSGAQETQYF	TGTGCCAGCAGCGGGAGCGGGGCCCAAGAGACCCAGTACTTC
TRBD1	TRBV19	TRBJ1-1	.	CASSADRAEAFF	TGTGCCAGTAGTGCGGACAGGGCTGAAGCTTTCTTT
.	TRBV7-2	TRBJ2-7	.	CASTAGQGPYEQYF	TGTGCCAGCACCGCGGGGCAGGGTCCCTACGAGCAGTACTTC
TRBD1	TRBV4-2	TRBJ2-1	.	CASSPLTGGRGNEQFF	TGTGCCAGCAGCCCTTTAACAGGGGGCAGAGGGAATGAGCAGTTCTTC
.	TRBV7-9	TRBJ1-1	once	CASSLAGGREAFF	TGTGCCAGCAGCTTAGCGGGAGGGCGGGAAGCTTTCTTT
TRBD1	TRBV19	TRBJ1-4	.	CASSGTGTAINEKLFF	TGTGCCAGTAGTGGAACCGGGACAGCGATTAATGAAAAACTGTTTTTT
.	TRBV14	TRBJ2-1	.	CASSSLGGLNEQFF	TGTGCCAGCAGCTCCCTCGGGGGTTTGAATGAGCAGTTCTTC
.	TRBV23-1	TRBJ2-7	.	CASSRNGQTYEQYF	TGCGCCAGCAGTCGTAACGGACAGACCTACGAGCAGTACTTC
.	TRBV18	TRBJ1-4	.	CASSPMTGSNEKLFF	TGTGCCAGCTCACCCATGACAGGATCTAATGAAAAACTGTTTTTT
.	TRBV30	TRBJ2-5	.	CAWSGGNFNLQETQYF	TGTGCCTGGAGTGGAGGTAACTTCAACTTACAAGAGACCCAGTACTTC
.	TRBV6-5	TRBJ1-5	.	CASSYRRGVDQPQHF	TGTGCCAGCAGTTACAGGAGGGGCGTGGATCAGCCCCAGCATTTT
.	TRBV19	TRBJ1-5	.	CASSIGTFSNQPQHF	TGTGCCAGTAGTATCGGGACATTTAGCAATCAGCCCCAGCATTTT
.	TRBV29-1	TRBJ2-6	once	CSITTVGSSGANVLTF	TGCAGCATCACGACAGTTGGTAGCTCTGGGGCCAACGTCCTGACTTTC
TRBD1	TRBV7-8	TRBJ1-2	.	CASSLAPTGKGYGYTF	TGTGCCAGCAGCTTAGCACCGACAGGGAAGGGCTATGGCTACACCTTC
TRBD2	TRBV5-1	TRBJ2-2	.	CASSLVASGKTGELFF	TGCGCCAGCAGCTTGGTGGCTAGCGGGAAGACCGGGGAGCTGTTTTTT
TRBD1	TRBV10-1	TRBJ1-1	.	CASSEISSAGGNTEAFF	TGCGCCAGCAGTGAAATATCTTCCGCAGGGGGGAACACTGAAGCTTTCTTT
TRBD2	TRBV4-1	TRBJ2-7	.	CASAPLAGGYEQYF	TGCGCCAGCGCCCCACTAGCGGGGGGCTACGAGCAGTACTTC
.	TRBV6-6	TRBJ1-3	.	CASSYGQSSGNTIYF	TGTGCCAGCAGTTACGGGCAGTCCTCTGGAAACACCATATATTTT
.	TRBV13	TRBJ2-2	.	CASSRGTTGELFF	TGTGCCAGCAGCCGAGGGACTACCGGGGAGCTGTTTTTT
.	TRBV27	TRBJ2-7	.	CASRSTDEQYF	TGTGCCAGCAGATCCACGGACGAGCAGTACTTC
.	TRBV5-1	TRBJ1-4	.	CASSLATGLGREKLFF	TGCGCCAGCAGCTTGGCCACGGGGCTTGGGAGGGAAAAACTGTTTTTT
.	TRBV27	TRBJ1-6	.	CASTAHGTENNSPLHF	TGTGCCAGCACCGCCCACGGAACAGAGAATAATTCACCCCTCCACTTT
TRBD1	TRBV10-3	TRBJ2-7	.	CAISDPGQGSYEQYF	TGTGCCATCAGCGACCCGGGACAGGGGTCCTACGAGCAGTACTTC
.	TRBV6-5	TRBJ1-2	few	CASSYGGTWGYTF	TGTGCCAGCAGTTACGGAGGGACCTGGGGCTACACCTTC
.	TRBV6-1	TRBJ2-2	.	CASSEVSTRKNTGELFF	TGTGCCAGCAGTGAAGTCAGTACCCGTAAGAACACCGGGGAGCTGTTTTTT
TRBD1	TRBV5-1	TRBJ1-3	.	CASSEGQASGNTIYF	TGCGCCAGCAGCGAAGGACAGGCCTCTGGAAACACCATATATTTT
TRBD1	TRBV18	TRBJ1-1	.	CASSPPGTGAAEAFF	TGTGCCAGCTCACCACCAGGGACAGGGGCCGCTGAAGCTTTCTTT
TRBD2	TRBV30	TRBJ2-1	.	CAWSVQGLAGVYEQFF	TGTGCCTGGAGTGTACAGGGACTAGCGGGGGTATATGAGCAGTTCTTC
.	TRBV2	TRBJ1-2	.	CASSGSSYGYTF	TGTGCCAGCAGTGGTAGCTCATATGGCTACACCTTC
.	TRBV4-3	TRBJ1-3	.	CASSQQGSGNTIYF	TGCGCCAGCAGCCAACAGGGCTCTGGAAACACCATATATTTT